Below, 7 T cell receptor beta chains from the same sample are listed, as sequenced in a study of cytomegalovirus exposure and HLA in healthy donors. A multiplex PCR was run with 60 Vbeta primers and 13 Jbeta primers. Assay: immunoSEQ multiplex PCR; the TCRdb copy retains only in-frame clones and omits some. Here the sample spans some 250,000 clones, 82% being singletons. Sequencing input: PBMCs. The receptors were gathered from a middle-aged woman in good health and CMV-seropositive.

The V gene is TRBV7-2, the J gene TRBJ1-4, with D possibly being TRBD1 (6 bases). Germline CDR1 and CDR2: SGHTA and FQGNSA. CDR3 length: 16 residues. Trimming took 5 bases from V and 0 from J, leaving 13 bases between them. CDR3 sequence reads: CASSVQGPTTNEKLFF. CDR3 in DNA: TGTGCCAGCAGCGTACAGGGCCCCACAACTAATGAAAAACTGTTTTTT.

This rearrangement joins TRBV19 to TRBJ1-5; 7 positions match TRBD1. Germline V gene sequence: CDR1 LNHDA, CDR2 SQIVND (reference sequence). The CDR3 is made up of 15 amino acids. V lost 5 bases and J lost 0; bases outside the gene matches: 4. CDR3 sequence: CASSQGVYSNQPQHF. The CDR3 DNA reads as TGTGCCAGTAGTCAGGGGGTTTATAGCAATCAGCCCCAGCATTTT.

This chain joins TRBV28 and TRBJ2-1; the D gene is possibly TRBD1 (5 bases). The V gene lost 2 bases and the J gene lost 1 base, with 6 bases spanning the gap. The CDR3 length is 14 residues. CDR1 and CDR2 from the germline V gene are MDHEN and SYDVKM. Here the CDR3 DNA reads TGTGCCAGCAGTTTACCAGGGTCCTACAATGAGCAGTTCTTC. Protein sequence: CASSLPGSYNEQFF.

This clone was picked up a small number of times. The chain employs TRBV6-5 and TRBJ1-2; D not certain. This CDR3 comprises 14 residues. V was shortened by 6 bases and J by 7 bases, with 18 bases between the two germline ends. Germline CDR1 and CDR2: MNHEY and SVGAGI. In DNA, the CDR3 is TGTGCCAGCAGGCGTCCGGGAGCCATGGCTGGCTACACCTTC. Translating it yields CASRRPGAMAGYTF.

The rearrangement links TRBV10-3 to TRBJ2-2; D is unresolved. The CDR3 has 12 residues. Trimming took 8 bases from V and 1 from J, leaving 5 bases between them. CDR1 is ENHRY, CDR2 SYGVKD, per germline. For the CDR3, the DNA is TGTGCCATCGCACAGAACACCGGGGAGCTGTTTTTT. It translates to CAIAQNTGELFF.

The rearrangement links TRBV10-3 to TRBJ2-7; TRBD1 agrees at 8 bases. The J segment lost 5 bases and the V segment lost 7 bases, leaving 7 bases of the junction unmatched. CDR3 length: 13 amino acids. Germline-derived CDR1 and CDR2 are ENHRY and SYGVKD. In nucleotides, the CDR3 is TGTGCCATCAACCCGACAGGGGTCAACGAGCAGTACTTC. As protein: CAINPTGVNEQYF.

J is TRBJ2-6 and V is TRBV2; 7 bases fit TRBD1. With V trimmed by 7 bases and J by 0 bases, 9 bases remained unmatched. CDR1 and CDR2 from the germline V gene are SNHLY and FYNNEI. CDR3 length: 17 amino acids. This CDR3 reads CASKGQVLPSGANVLTF. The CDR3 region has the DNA TGTGCCAGCAAAGGACAGGTCCTCCCCTCTGGGGCCAACGTCCTGACTTTC.